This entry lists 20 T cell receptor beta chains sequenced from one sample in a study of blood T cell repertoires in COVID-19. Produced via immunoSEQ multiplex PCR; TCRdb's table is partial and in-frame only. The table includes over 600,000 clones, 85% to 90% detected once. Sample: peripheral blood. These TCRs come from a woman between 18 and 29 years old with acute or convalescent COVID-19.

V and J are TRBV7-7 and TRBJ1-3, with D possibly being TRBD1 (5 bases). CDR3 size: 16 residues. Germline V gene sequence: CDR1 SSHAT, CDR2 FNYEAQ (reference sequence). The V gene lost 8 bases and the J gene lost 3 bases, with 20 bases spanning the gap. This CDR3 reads CASGQRGVIGGNTIYF. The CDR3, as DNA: TGTGCCAGCGGTCAACGGGGGGTTATAGGTGGAAACACCATATATTTT.

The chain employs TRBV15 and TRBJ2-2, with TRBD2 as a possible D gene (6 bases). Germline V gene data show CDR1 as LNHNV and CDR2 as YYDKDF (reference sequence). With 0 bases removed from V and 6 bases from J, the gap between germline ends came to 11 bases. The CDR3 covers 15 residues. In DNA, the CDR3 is TGTGCCACCAGCAGAGATCGGGGAGGAGCCGGGGAGCTGTTTTTT. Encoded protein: CATSRDRGGAGELFF.

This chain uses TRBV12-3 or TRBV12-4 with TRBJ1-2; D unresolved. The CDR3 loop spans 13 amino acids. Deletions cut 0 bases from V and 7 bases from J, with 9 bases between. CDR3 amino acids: CASSLAWGGGYTF. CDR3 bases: TGTGCCAGCAGTTTAGCATGGGGAGGTGGCTACACCTTC.

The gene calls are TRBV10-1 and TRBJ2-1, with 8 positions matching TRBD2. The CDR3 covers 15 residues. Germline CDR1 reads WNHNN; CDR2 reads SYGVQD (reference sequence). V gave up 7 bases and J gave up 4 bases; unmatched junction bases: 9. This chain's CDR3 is CASIYTSGYYNEQFF. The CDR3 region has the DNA TGCGCCAGCATCTACACTAGCGGCTATTACAATGAGCAGTTCTTC.

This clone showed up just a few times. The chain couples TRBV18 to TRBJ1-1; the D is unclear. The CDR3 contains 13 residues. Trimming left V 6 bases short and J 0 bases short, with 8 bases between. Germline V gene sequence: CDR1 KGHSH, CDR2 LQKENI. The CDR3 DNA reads TGTGCCAGCTCGCTTAACTTGAACACTGAAGCTTTCTTT. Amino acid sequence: CASSLNLNTEAFF.

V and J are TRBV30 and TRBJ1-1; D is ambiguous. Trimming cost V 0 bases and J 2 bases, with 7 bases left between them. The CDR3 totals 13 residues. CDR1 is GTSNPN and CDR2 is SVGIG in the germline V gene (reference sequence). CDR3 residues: CAWSVGSNTEAFF. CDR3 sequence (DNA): TGTGCCTGGAGTGTCGGTTCTAACACTGAAGCTTTCTTT.

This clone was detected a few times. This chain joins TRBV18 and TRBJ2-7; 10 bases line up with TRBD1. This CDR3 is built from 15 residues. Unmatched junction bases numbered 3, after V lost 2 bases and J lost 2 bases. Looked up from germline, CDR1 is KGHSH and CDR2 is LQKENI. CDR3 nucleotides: TGTGCCAGCTCACCATGGGACAGGGGAACCTACGAGCAGTACTTC. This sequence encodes CASSPWDRGTYEQYF.

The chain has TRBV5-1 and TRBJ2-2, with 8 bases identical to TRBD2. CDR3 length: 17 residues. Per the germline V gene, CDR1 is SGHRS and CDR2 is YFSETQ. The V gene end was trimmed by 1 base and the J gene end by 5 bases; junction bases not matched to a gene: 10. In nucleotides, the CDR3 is TGCGCCAGCAGCTTGTCTCTAGCGGGCCGGGGGACCGGGGAGCTGTTTTTT. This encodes CASSLSLAGRGTGELFF.

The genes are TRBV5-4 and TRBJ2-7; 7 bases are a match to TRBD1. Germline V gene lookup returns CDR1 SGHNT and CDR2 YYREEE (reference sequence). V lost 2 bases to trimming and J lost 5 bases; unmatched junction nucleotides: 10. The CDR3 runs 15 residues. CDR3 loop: CASSFPGTAPHEQYF. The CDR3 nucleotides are TGTGCCAGCAGCTTTCCCGGGACAGCCCCCCACGAGCAGTACTTC.

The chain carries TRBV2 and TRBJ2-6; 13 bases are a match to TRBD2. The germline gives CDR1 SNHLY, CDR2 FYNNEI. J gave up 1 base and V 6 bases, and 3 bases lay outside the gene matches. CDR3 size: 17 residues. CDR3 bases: TGTGCCAGCAGGACGACTAGCGGGGGGTCTGGGGCCAACGTCCTGACTTTC. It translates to CASRTTSGGSGANVLTF.

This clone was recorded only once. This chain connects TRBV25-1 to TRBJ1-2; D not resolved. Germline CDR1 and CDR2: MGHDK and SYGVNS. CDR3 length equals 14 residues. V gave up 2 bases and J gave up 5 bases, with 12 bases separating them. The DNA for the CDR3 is TGTGCCAGCAGTGAAGATGTTGGCGGGTATGGCTACACCTTC. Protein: CASSEDVGGYGYTF.

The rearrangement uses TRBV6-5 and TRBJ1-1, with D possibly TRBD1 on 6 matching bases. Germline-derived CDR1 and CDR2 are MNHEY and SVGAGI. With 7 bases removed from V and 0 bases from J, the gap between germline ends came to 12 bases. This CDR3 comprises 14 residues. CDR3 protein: CASTQTGLNTEAFF. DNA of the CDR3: TGTGCCAGCACCCAGACAGGATTGAACACTGAAGCTTTCTTT.

CDR3 bases: TGTGCCAGCAGTGAAGAGCGGATAAACTATGGCTACACCTTC. Translated, it gives CASSEERINYGYTF. The V call is TRBV2, the J call TRBJ1-2, with no clear D. From germline, CDR1 is SNHLY and CDR2 FYNNEI. This CDR3 comprises 14 residues. V gave up 1 base and J gave up 2 bases, with 8 bases separating them. Drawing the rest from reference TRBV2 and TRBJ1-2, the complete variable domain is EPEVTQTPSHQVTQMGQEVILRCVPISNHLYFYWYRQILGQKVEFLVSFYNNEISEKSEIFDDQFSVERPDGSNFTLKIRSTKLEDSAMYFCASSEERINYGYTFGSGTRLTVV.

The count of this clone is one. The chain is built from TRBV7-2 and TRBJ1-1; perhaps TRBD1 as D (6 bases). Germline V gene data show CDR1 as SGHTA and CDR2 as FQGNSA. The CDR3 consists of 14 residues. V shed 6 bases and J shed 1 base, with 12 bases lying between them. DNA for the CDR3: TGTGCCAGCAGACCAAGGACAGCGAACACTGAAGCTTTCTTT. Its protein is CASRPRTANTEAFF.

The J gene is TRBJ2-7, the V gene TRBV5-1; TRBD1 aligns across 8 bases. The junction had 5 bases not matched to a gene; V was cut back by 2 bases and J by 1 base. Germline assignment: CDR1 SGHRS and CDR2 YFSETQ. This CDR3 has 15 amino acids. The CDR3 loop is CASSLRTGNSYEQYF. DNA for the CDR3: TGCGCCAGCAGCTTAAGGACAGGGAATTCCTACGAGCAGTACTTC. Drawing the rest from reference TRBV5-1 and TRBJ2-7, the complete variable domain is KAGVTQTPRYLIKTRGQQVTLSCSPISGHRSVSWYQQTPGQGLQFLFEYFSETQRNKGNFPGRFSGRQFSNSRSEMNVSTLELGDSALYLCASSLRTGNSYEQYFGPGTRLTVT.

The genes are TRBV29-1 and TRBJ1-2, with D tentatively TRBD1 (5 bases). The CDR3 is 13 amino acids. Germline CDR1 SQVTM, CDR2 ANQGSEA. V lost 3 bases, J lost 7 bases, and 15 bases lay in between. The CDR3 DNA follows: TGCAGCGTTGACGCCCAGGAGCAGGGTGGCTACACCTTC. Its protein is CSVDAQEQGGYTF.

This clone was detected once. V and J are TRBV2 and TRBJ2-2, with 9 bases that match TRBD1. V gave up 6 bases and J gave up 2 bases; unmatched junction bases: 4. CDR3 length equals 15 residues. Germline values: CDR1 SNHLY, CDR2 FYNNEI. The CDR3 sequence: CASSRQGGNTGELFF. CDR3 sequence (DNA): TGTGCCAGCAGCAGACAGGGGGGAAACACCGGGGAGCTGTTTTTT.

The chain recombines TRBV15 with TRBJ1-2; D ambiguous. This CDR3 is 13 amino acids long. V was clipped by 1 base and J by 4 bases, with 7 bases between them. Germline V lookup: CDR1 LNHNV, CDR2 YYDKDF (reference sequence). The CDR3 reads CATSRAATYGYTF. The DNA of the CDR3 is TGTGCCACCAGCAGAGCAGCGACCTATGGCTACACCTTC.

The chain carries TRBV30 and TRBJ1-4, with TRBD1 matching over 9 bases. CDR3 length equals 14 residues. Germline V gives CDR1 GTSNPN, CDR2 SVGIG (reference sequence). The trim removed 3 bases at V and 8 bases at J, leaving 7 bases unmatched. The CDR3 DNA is TGTGCCTGGAGCTCTGGACAGGGGAAGGAAAAACTGTTTTTT. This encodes CAWSSGQGKEKLFF.

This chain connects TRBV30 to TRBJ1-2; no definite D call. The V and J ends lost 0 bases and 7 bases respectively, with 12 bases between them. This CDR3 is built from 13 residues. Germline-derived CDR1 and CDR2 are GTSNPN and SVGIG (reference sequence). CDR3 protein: CAWSVQMWSGYTF. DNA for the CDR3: TGTGCCTGGAGTGTACAAATGTGGAGTGGCTACACCTTC.